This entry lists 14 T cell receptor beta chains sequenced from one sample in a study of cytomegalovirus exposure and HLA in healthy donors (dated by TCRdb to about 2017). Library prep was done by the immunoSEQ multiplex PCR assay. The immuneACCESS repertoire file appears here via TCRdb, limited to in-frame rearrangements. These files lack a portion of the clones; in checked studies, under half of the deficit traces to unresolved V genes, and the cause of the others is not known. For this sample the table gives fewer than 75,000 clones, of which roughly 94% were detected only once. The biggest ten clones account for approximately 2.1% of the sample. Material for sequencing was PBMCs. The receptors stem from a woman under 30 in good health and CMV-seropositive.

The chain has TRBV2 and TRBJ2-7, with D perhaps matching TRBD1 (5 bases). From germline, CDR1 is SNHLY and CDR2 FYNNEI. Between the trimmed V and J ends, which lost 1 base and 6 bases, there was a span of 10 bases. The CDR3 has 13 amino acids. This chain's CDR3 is CASSEDRHREQYF. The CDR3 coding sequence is TGTGCCAGCAGTGAAGACAGGCACCGCGAGCAGTACTTC.

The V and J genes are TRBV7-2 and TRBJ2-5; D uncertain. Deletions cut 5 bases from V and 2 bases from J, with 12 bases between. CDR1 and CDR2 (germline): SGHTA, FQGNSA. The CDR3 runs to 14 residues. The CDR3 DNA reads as TGTGCCAGCAGCAGACGCGGTCAGCAAGAGACCCAGTACTTC. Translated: CASSRRGQQETQYF.

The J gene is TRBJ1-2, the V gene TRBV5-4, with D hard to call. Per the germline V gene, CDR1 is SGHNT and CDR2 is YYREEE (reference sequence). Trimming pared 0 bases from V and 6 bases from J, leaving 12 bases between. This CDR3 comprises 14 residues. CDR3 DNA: TGTGCCAGCAGCTTGGTGAGCCCATCGGATGGCTACACCTTC. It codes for CASSLVSPSDGYTF.

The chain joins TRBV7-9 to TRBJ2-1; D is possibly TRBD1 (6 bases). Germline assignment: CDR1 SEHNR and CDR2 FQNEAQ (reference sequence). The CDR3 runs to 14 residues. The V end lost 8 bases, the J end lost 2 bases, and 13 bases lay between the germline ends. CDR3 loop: CASSQGPPYNEQFF. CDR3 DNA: TGTGCCAGCTCCCAGGGGCCTCCCTACAATGAGCAGTTCTTC.

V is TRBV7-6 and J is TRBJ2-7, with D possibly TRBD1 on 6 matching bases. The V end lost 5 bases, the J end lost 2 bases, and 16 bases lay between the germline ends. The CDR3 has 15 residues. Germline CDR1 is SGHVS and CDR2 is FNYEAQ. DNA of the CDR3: TGTGCCAGCAGCCAAGGGGGTATCCTTACCTACGAGCAGTACTTC. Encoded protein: CASSQGGILTYEQYF.

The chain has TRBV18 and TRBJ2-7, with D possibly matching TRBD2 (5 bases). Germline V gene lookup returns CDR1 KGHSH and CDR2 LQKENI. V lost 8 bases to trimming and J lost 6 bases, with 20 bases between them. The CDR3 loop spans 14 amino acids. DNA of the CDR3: TGTGCCAGCCGGGAAGCAGGCCGGATATCCGAGCAGTACTTC. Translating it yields CASREAGRISEQYF.

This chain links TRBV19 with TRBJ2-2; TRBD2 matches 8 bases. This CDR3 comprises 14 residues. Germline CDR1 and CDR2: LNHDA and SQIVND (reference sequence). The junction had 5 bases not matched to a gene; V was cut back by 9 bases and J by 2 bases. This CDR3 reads CARTGGPNTGELFF. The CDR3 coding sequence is TGTGCCAGAACGGGGGGGCCTAACACCGGGGAGCTGTTTTTT.

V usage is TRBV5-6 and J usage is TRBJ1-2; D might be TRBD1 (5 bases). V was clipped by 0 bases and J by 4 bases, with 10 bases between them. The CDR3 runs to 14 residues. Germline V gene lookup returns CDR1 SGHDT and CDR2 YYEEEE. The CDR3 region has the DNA TGTGCCAGCAGCTTGGGACAGCCTTTCTATGGCTACACCTTC. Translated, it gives CASSLGQPFYGYTF. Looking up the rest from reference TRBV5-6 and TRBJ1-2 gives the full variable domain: DAGVTQSPTHLIKTRGQQVTLRCSPKSGHDTVSWYQQALGQGPQFIFQYYEEEERQRGNFPDRFSGHQFPNYSSELNVNALLLGDSALYLCASSLGQPFYGYTFGSGTRLTVV.

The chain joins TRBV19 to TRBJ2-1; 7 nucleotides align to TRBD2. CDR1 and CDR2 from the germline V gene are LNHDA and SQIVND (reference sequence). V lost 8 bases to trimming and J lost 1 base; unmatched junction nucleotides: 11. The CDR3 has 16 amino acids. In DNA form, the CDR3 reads TGTGCCAGTGACCCCTCCGGGACTAATTCCTACAATGAGCAGTTCTTC. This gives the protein CASDPSGTNSYNEQFF. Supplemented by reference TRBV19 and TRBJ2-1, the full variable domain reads DGGITQSPKYLFRKEGQNVTLSCEQNLNHDAMYWYRQDPGQGLRLIYYSQIVNDFQKGDIAEGYSVSREKKESFPLTVTSAQKNPTAFYLCASDPSGTNSYNEQFFGPGTRLTVL.

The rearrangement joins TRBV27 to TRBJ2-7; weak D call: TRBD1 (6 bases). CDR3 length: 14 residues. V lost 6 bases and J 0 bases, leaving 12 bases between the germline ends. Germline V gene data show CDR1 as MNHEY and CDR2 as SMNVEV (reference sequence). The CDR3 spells CASRRDRSSYEQYF. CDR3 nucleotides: TGTGCCAGCAGGAGAGACAGGTCCTCCTACGAGCAGTACTTC.

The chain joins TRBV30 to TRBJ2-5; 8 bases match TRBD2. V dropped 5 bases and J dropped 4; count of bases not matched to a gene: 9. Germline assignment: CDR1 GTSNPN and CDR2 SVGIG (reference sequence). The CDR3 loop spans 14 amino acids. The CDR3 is CAWDPTGGSETQYF. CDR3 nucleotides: TGTGCCTGGGATCCTACGGGAGGGTCAGAGACCCAGTACTTC.

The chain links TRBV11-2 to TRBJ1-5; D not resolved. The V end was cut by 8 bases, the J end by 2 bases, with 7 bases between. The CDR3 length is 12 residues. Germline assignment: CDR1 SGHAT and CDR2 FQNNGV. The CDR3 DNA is TGTGCCAGCGAGATGGGCAATCAGCCCCAGCATTTT. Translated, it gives CASEMGNQPQHF.

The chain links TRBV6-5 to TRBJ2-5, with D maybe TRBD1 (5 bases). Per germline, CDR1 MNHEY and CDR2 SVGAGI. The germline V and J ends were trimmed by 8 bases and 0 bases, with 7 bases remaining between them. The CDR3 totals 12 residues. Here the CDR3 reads CASRQNQETQYF. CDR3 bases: TGTGCCAGCCGACAGAACCAAGAGACCCAGTACTTC.

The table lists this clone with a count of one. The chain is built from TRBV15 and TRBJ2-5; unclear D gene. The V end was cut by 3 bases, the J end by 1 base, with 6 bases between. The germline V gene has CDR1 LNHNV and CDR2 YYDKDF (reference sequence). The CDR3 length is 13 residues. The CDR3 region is CATSSGSQETQYF. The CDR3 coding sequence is TGTGCCACCAGCAGTGGCAGCCAAGAGACCCAGTACTTC.